Detailed here is one T cell receptor (beta chain). Repertoires were generated with immunoSEQ multiplex PCR, while TCRdb's copy carries only in-frame clones and drops some. The table lists 150,000 or so clones, approximately 80% of them singletons, with roughly 5% in the top ten. This CDR3 region has 14 residues. V lost 7 bases, J lost 3 bases, and 5 bases stayed unmatched. Germline CDR1 reads MDHEN; CDR2 reads SYDVKM. The sample originates from a study of blood T cell repertoires in COVID-19. Those enrolled, adults aged roughly 18 to 89 years, came from about two dozen US areas. Participants reported their clinical history, and cohort assignment relied on those reports. Up to 2 weeks before entering the study, exposed participants had met a COVID-19 case.

Sequenced sample: PBMCs or T cells enriched from blood (not recorded which). This clonotype was obtained from a man in his sixties or seventies who had been exposed to COVID-19. V and J are TRBV28 and TRBJ1-5; TRBD1 matches 8 bases. CDR3 loop: CASITGGLNQPQHF. The CDR3 DNA sequence: TGTGCCAGCATAACAGGGGGTCTCAATCAGCCCCAGCATTTT.